Sequencing of this T cell receptor (beta chain) was carried out in a study of breast tumors, draining lymph nodes, adjacent tissues. The CDR3 sequence is 15 residues long. Germline V CDR1 and CDR2: MNHNS, SASEGT. V dropped 7 bases and J dropped 2; count of bases not matched to a gene: 8. Ten or more counts support this clonotype. Its cognate antigen is unknown. Whole-study findings and limits: The data were judged consistent with most tumor T cells coming from lymph node and expanding in tumor.

One entry per CDR3 protein, called by TCRdb with MiXCR from the multiplex PCR reads. The sample holds tens of thousands of distinct CDR3 sequences, 63% seen once. The chain couples TRBV6-1 to TRBJ2-3, with TRBD2 matching 8 bases. The sequencing input was breast tumor tissue. This TCR was recovered from a female donor with breast cancer. Some clones in this sample may be carry-over from other donors' samples. CDR3: CASKKAGVITDTQYF. The CDR3 DNA reads as TGTGCCAGCAAAAAAGCGGGAGTCATCACAGATACGCAGTATTTT.